Shown below are 15 T cell receptor beta chains from a single sample sequenced in a study of blood T cell repertoires in COVID-19. Profiling relied on immunoSEQ multiplex PCR, and the TCRdb table lists in-frame clones only, not all of them. The sample contains approximately 150,000 clones, about 74% of which appear only once. The source material was peripheral blood. The receptors come from a man aged 50 to 60 with acute or convalescent COVID-19.

CDR3 nucleotide sequence: TGTGCCTGGAGTACAGGGTTGGGAGACACCGGGGAGCTGTTTTTT. Protein sequence: CAWSTGLGDTGELFF. This chain uses TRBV30 with TRBJ2-2, with a weak D call TRBD1 (6 bases). The CDR3 is 15 amino acids. From germline, CDR1 is GTSNPN and CDR2 SVGIG (reference sequence). The V end lost 2 bases, the J end lost 3 bases, and 13 bases lay between the germline ends.

This clone came up a few times. The chain links TRBV6-5 to TRBJ1-2; D is undetermined. The CDR3 spans 15 residues. V dropped 6 bases and J dropped 6 bases, with 20 bases sitting between them. Germline CDR1 is MNHEY and CDR2 is SVGAGI. The CDR3 DNA is TGTGCCAGCAGAATCCTTGAGGAAGCACGGGATGGCTACACCTTC. It is translated as CASRILEEARDGYTF.

The chain employs TRBV19 and TRBJ1-5; 8 nucleotides match TRBD1. The CDR3 runs to 16 residues. The germline V gene encodes CDR1 LNHDA and CDR2 SQIVND (reference sequence). The ends lost 5 bases at V and 0 bases at J; junction bases unmatched: 6. As DNA, the CDR3 is TGTGCCAGTAGTGCCGGACAGGGTTATAGCAATCAGCCCCAGCATTTT. This encodes CASSAGQGYSNQPQHF.

This clone was counted between two and nine times. The rearrangement uses TRBV3-1 (or the pseudogene TRBV3-2) and TRBJ1-1, with D unclear. Germline V lookup: CDR1 LGHDT, CDR2 YNNKEL (reference sequence). The CDR3 spans 14 residues. Trimming pared 4 bases from V and 6 bases from J, leaving 15 bases between. CDR3 residues: CASSPTNDGAEAFF. CDR3 nucleotides: TGTGCCAGCAGCCCGACTAACGATGGAGCTGAAGCTTTCTTT.

V usage is TRBV27 and J usage is TRBJ2-6, with TRBD1 matching 7 bases. This CDR3 region has 19 residues. Germline lookup yields CDR1 MNHEY and CDR2 SMNVEV (reference sequence). Trimming at V came to 8 bases and at J to 0 bases, leaving 16 bases not matched to a gene. The CDR3: CASRTSARGLISGANVLTF. The CDR3, as DNA: TGTGCCAGCCGCACATCGGCCAGGGGGTTAATCTCTGGGGCCAACGTCCTGACTTTC.

Turning to this clone: In the same sample, other DNA sequences code for this CDR3. This chain connects TRBV3-1 (or the pseudogene TRBV3-2) to TRBJ1-5; 8 positions agree with TRBD1. With V trimmed by 3 bases and J by 4 bases, 5 bases remained unmatched. This CDR3 comprises 15 residues. CDR1 is LGHDT and CDR2 is YNNKEL in the germline V gene (reference sequence). The CDR3 reads CASSQGTGGNQPQHF. The CDR3 nucleotides read TGTGCCAGCAGCCAGGGAACAGGGGGTAATCAGCCCCAGCATTTT.

This clone turned up a few times. V gene TRBV30 combines with J gene TRBJ1-2; 9 nucleotides agree with TRBD1. Germline CDR1 is GTSNPN and CDR2 is SVGIG (reference sequence). There are 14 residues in the CDR3. V trimming: 3 bases; J trimming: 3 bases; junction bases outside the gene matches: 5. The CDR3: CAWRKQGADYGYTF. CDR3 in DNA: TGTGCCTGGAGGAAACAGGGGGCTGACTATGGCTACACCTTC.

This clone was seen only once. The chain's CDR3 is CASSFAGQGPNEQFF. CDR3 bases: TGTGCCAGCAGCTTTGCAGGACAGGGCCCCAATGAGCAGTTCTTC. The chain joins TRBV7-2 to TRBJ2-1; 8 nucleotides agree with TRBD1. Losses at the gene ends were 3 bases for V and 6 bases for J; bases not matched to a gene: 7. In germline, CDR1 is SGHTA, CDR2 FQGNSA. The CDR3 covers 15 residues.

V gene TRBV29-1 combines with J gene TRBJ1-1; D may be TRBD1 (6 bases). The V gene lost 5 bases and the J gene lost 4 bases, with 17 bases spanning the gap. Per the germline V gene, CDR1 is SQVTM and CDR2 is ANQGSEA. CDR3 length: 14 amino acids. The CDR3 DNA is TGCAGCGTTTTCAAGGTAGGGGGGGCCACTGAAGCTTTCTTT. Its translation: CSVFKVGGATEAFF.

The rearrangement uses TRBV6-5 and TRBJ1-1; D is ambiguous. This CDR3 comprises 13 residues. The germline gives CDR1 MNHEY, CDR2 SVGAGI. Deletions cut 6 bases from V and 1 base from J, with 9 bases between. The CDR3 loop is CASRPTGNTEAFF. In DNA form, the CDR3 reads TGTGCCAGCAGACCGACGGGGAACACTGAAGCTTTCTTT.

V gene TRBV25-1 combines with J gene TRBJ1-2; D unresolved. Trimming cost V 7 bases and J 4 bases, with 13 bases left between them. The germline gives CDR1 MGHDK, CDR2 SYGVNS. This CDR3 comprises 13 residues. CDR3 sequence reads: CASTPDVSYGYTF. DNA of the CDR3: TGTGCCAGCACCCCCGATGTCAGCTATGGCTACACCTTC.

Only one count was recorded for this clone. The chain recombines TRBV10-1 with TRBJ2-1; unclear D gene. V was trimmed by 4 bases and J by 9 bases, leaving 13 bases between them. The CDR3 has 13 amino acids. Germline CDR1 is WNHNN and CDR2 is SYGVQD (reference sequence). The CDR3 nucleotides read TGCGCCAGCAGTGGCCAGGTTTTGGGTGAGCAGTTCTTC. Encoded protein: CASSGQVLGEQFF.

This chain joins TRBV5-1 and TRBJ2-6; D call uncertain. The germline V and J ends were trimmed by 6 bases and 0 bases, with 13 bases remaining between them. This CDR3 contains 16 residues. CDR1 and CDR2 (germline): SGHRS, YFSETQ. The CDR3 bases are TGCGCCAGCAATAACGGTTCCTTCTCTGGGGCCAACGTCCTGACTTTC. Protein product: CASNNGSFSGANVLTF.

This clone appeared once. J is TRBJ2-6 and V is TRBV3-1 (or the pseudogene TRBV3-2), with 7 nucleotides matching TRBD2. J lost 0 bases, V lost 4 bases, and 6 bases had no gene match. The CDR3 spans 17 residues. Germline assignment: CDR1 LGHDT and CDR2 YNNKEL (reference sequence). The CDR3 loop reads CASSLTGGTSGANVLTF. The CDR3, as DNA: TGTGCCAGCAGCCTCACGGGGGGTACCTCTGGGGCCAACGTCCTGACTTTC.

This clone has only a few counts. The genes are TRBV11-1 and TRBJ1-1; D is perhaps TRBD1 (5 bases). The CDR3 length is 15 residues. Germline V gene sequence: CDR1 SGHAT, CDR2 FQDESV (reference sequence). Deletions cut 1 base from V and 7 bases from J, with 16 bases between. CDR3 nucleotides: TGTGCCAGCAGCTTAGAAAGGGGTTGGTTGAGTGAAGCTTTCTTT. This translates into CASSLERGWLSEAFF.